The 2 T cell receptor beta chains reported below all come from one sample, sequenced in a study of T-cell reconstitution after alpha-beta-depleted transplantation in children (dated by TCRdb to 2016 to 2017). The treatment or condition label of this sample denotes: allogeneic hematopoietic cell transplantation with graft depleted of TCRalphabeta T cells and CD19 B cells. The library was obtained by PCR. TCRdb records Illumina HiSeq 2500 as the sequencer. TCR libraries were prepared with molecular barcoding, using unique molecular identifiers to normalize TCRbeta repertoire quantification. TCRdb handled the public reads itself, with Q25 trimming in fastp and clone calling in MiXCR, and kept productive beta chains. CDR3 protein duplicates are merged, each entry listing the most common genes and DNA. The sample table shows 95,000 to 120,000 distinct CDR3 sequences, and approximately 6.4% are seen once. In total, the top ten clones hold roughly 24% of the sample.

The sample here was PBMCs, mostly from graft donor cells, taken 360 days after TCRalphabeta/CD19-depleted stem cell transplant. The receptors were gathered from a male patient aged 2 to 10 who had a stem cell transplant for acute lymphoblastic leukemia, so the T cells may come from the graft donor.

This clonotype was seen repeatedly, ten times or more. The chain employs TRBV7-9 and TRBJ2-2; unclear D gene. V was shortened by 5 bases and J by 5 bases, with 9 bases between the two germline ends. Germline loops: CDR1 SEHNR, CDR2 FQNEAQ (reference sequence). This CDR3 contains 13 residues. The CDR3 bases are TGTGCCAGCAGCCCTGTGGGGACCGGGGAGCTGTTTTTT. It codes for CASSPVGTGELFF.

This clonotype occurred many times. The chain is built from TRBV12-3 or TRBV12-4 and TRBJ2-2; a possible D gene is TRBD1 (6 bases). Trimming stripped 3 bases from V and 0 bases from J, with 8 bases between. The CDR3 runs 15 residues. The CDR3 reads CASSLTGANTGELFF. The CDR3 DNA follows: TGTGCCAGCAGTTTGACAGGCGCGAACACCGGGGAGCTGTTTTTT.